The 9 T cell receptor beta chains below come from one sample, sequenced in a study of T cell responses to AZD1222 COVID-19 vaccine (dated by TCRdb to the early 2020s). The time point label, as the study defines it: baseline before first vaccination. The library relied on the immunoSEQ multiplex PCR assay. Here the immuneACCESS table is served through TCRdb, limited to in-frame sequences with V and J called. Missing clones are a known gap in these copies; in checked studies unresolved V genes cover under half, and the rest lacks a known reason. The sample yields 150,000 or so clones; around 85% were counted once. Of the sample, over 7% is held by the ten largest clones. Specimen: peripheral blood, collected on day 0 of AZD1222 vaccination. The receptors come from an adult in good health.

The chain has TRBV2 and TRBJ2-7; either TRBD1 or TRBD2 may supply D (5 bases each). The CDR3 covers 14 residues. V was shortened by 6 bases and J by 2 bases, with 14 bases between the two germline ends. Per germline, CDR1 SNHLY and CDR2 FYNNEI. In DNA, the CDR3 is TGTGCCAGCAGGGGAGAGTGGGGCACCTACGAGCAGTACTTC. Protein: CASRGEWGTYEQYF.

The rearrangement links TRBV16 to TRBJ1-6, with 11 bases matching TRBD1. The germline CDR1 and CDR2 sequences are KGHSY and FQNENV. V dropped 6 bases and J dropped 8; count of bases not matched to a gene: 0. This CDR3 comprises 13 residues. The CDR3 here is CASRGQGDSPLHF. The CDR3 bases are TGTGCCAGCAGGGGACAGGGGGATTCACCCCTCCACTTT.

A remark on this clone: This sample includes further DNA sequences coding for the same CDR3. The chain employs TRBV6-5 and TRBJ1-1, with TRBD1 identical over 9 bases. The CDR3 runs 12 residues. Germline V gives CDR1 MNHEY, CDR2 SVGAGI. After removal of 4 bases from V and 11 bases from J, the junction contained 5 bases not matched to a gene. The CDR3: CASSSGQGAAFF. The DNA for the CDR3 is TGTGCCAGCAGTTCGGGACAGGGAGCGGCTTTCTTT.

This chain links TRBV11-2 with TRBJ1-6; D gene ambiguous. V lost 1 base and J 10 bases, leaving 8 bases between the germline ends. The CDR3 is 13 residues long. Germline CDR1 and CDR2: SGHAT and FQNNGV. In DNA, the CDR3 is TGTGCCAGCAGCTTAGTTCCGGAATCACCCCTCCACTTT. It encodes CASSLVPESPLHF. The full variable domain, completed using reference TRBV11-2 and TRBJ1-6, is EAGVAQSPRYKIIEKRQSVAFWCNPISGHATLYWYQQILGQGPKLLIQFQNNGVVDDSQLPKDRFSAERLKGVDSTLKIQPAKLEDSAVYLCASSLVPESPLHFGNGTRLTVT.

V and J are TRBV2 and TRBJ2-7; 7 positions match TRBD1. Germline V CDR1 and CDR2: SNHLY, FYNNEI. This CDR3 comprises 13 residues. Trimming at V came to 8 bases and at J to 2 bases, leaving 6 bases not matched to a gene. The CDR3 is CASGVRGPYEQYF. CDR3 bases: TGTGCCAGCGGGGTGAGGGGGCCCTACGAGCAGTACTTC.

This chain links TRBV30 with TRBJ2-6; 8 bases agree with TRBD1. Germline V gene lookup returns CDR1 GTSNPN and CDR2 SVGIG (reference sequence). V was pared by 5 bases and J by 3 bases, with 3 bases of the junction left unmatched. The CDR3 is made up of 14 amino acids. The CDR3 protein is CAWFRGLGANVLTF. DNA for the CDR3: TGTGCCTGGTTCAGGGGGCTTGGGGCCAACGTCCTGACTTTC.

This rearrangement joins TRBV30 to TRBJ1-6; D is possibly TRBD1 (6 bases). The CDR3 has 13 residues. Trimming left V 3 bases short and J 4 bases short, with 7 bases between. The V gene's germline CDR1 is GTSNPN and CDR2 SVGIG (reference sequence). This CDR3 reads CAWRGQYNSPLHF. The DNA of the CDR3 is TGTGCCTGGAGGGGACAATATAATTCACCCCTCCACTTT.

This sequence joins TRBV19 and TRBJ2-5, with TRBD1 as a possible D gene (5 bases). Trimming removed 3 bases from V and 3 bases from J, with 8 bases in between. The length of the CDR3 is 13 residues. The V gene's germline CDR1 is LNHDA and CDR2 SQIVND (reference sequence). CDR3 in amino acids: CASSIQGEETQYF. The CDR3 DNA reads TGTGCCAGTAGTATCCAAGGGGAAGAGACCCAGTACTTC. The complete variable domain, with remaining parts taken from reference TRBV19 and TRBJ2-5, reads DGGITQSPKYLFRKEGQNVTLSCEQNLNHDAMYWYRQDPGQGLRLIYYSQIVNDFQKGDIAEGYSVSREKKESFPLTVTSAQKNPTAFYLCASSIQGEETQYFGPGTRLLVL.

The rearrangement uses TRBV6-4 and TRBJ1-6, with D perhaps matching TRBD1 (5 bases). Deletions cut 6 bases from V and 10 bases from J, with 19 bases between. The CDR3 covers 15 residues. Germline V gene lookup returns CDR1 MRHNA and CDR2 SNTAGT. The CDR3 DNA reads TGTGCCAGCAGCCAAGTGGGGGACTTCGGGTCACCCCTCCACTTT. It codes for CASSQVGDFGSPLHF.